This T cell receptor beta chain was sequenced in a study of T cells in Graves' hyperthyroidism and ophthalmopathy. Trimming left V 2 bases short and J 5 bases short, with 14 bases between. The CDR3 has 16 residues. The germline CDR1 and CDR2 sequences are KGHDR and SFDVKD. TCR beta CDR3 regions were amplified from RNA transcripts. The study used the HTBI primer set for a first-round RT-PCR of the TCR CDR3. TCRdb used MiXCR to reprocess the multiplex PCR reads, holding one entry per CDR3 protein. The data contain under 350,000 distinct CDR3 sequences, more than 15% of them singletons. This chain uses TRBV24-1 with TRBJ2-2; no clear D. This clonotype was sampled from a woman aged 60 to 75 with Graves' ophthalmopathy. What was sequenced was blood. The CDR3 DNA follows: TGTGCCACCAGTGATTCTAGGGCCAGAGAGACCGGGGAGCTGTTTTTT. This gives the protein CATSDSRARETGELFF.